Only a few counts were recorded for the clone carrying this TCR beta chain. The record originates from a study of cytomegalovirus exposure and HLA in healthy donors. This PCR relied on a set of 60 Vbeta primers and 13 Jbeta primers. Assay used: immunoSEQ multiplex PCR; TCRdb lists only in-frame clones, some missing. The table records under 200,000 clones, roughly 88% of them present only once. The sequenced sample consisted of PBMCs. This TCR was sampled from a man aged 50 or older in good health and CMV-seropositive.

The CDR3 DNA sequence: TGTGCCAGCAGGGCAAACAGTTATAGCAATCAGCCCCAGCATTTT. It specifies CASRANSYSNQPQHF. The chain uses TRBV27 and TRBJ1-5, with D unresolved. This CDR3 is 15 amino acids long. V lost 6 bases and J 0 bases, leaving 12 bases between the germline ends. Germline CDR1 reads MNHEY; CDR2 reads SMNVEV (reference sequence).